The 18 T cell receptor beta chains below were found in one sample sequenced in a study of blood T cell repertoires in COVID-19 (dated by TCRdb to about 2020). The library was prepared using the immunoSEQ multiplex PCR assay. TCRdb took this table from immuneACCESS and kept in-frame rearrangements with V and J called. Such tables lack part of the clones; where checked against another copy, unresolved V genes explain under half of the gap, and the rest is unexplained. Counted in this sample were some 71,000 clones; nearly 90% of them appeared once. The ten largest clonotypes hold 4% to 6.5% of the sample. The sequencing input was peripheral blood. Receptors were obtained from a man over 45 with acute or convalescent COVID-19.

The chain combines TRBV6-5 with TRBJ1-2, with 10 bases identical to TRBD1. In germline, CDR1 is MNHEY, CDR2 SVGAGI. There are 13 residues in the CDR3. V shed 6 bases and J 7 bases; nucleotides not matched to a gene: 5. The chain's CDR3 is CASRPRTGGGYTF. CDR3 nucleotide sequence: TGTGCCAGCAGACCCAGGACAGGGGGTGGCTACACCTTC.

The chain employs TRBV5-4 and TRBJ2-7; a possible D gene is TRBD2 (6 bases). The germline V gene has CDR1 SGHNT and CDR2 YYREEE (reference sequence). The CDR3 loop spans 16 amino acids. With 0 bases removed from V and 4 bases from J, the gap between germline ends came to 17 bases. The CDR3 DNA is TGTGCCAGCAGCTTGGGTGGCGGGAAGGGTTTATACGAGCAGTACTTC. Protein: CASSLGGGKGLYEQYF.

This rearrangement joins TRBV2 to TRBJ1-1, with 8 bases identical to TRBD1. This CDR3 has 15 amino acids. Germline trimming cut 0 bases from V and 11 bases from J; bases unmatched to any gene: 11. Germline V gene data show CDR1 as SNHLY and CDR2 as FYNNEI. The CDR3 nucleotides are TGTGCCAGCAGTGAAGCCCCGGACAGGGAAAGGAAGGCTTTCTTT. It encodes CASSEAPDRERKAFF.

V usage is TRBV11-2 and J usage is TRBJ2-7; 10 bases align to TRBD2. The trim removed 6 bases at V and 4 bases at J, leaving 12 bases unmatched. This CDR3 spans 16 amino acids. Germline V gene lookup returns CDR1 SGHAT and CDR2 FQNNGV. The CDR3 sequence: CASRTTGAGGPYEQYF. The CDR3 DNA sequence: TGTGCCAGCAGAACAACCGGAGCGGGAGGGCCGTACGAGCAGTACTTC.

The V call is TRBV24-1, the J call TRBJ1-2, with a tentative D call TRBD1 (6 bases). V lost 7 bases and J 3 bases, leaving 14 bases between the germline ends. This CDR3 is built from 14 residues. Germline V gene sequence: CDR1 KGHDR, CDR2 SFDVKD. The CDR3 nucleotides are TGTGCCACCAGCGAGGGGACATTAGACTATGGCTACACCTTC. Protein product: CATSEGTLDYGYTF.

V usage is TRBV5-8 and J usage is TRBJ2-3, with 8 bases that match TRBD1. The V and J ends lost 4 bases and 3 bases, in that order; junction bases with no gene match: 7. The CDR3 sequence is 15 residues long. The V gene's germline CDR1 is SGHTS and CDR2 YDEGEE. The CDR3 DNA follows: TGTGCCAGCAGCCAAACCACAGGGGGGACAGATACGCAGTATTTT. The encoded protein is CASSQTTGGTDTQYF.

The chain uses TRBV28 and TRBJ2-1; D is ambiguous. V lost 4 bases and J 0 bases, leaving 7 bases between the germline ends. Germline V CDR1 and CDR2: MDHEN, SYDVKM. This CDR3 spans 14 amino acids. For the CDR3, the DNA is TGTGCCAGCAGTTCGGGTGGCTCCTACAATGAGCAGTTCTTC. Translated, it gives CASSSGGSYNEQFF.

CDR3 nucleotides: TGCGCCAGCAGCTTGTCGGGGACTAACTATGGCTACACCTTC. This codes for CASSLSGTNYGYTF. The V gene is TRBV5-1, the J gene TRBJ1-2; unclear D gene. This CDR3 region has 14 residues. Trimming shortened V by 1 base and J by 0 bases, and 7 bases separated the two germline ends. Per germline, CDR1 SGHRS and CDR2 YFSETQ.

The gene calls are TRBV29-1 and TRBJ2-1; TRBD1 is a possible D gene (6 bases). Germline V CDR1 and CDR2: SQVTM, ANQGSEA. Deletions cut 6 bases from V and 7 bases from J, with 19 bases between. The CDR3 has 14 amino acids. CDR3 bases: TGCAGCGTCCCCATTGGGACACCAGGGAATGAGCAGTTCTTC. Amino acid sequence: CSVPIGTPGNEQFF.

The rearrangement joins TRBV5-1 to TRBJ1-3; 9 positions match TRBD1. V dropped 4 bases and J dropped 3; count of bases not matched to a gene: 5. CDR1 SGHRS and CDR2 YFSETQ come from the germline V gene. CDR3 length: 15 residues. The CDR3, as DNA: TGCGCCAGCAGCATACAGACAGGGGGTGGAAACACCATATATTTT. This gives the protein CASSIQTGGGNTIYF. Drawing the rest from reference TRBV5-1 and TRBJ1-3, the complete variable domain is KAGVTQTPRYLIKTRGQQVTLSCSPISGHRSVSWYQQTPGQGLQFLFEYFSETQRNKGNFPGRFSGRQFSNSRSEMNVSTLELGDSALYLCASSIQTGGGNTIYFGEGSWLTVV.

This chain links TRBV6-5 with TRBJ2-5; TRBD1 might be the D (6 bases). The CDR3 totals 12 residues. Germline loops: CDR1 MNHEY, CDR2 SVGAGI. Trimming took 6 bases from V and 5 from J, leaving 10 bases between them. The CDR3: CASRKRGETQYF. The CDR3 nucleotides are TGTGCCAGCAGGAAGAGGGGGGAGACCCAGTACTTC.

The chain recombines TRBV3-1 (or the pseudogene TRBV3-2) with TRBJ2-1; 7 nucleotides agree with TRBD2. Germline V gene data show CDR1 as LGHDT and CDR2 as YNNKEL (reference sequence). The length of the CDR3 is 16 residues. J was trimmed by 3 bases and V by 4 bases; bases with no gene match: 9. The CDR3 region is CASSPPAGWGYNEQFF. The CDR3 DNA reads TGTGCCAGCAGCCCCCCAGCGGGATGGGGCTACAATGAGCAGTTCTTC.

This chain's CDR3 is CAWTGGSRDTQYF. CDR3 nucleotide sequence: TGTGCCTGGACAGGCGGGTCCCGGGATACGCAGTATTTT. The chain couples TRBV30 to TRBJ2-3; D might be TRBD2 (5 bases). This CDR3 spans 13 amino acids. With 4 bases removed from V and 6 bases from J, the gap between germline ends came to 14 bases. Germline assignment: CDR1 GTSNPN and CDR2 SVGIG (reference sequence).

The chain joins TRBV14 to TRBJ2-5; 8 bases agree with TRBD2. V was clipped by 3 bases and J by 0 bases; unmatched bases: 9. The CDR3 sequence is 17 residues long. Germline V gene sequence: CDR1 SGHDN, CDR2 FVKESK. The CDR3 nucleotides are TGTGCCAGCAGCCACGGAACTAGCGGATCTTACCAAGAGACCCAGTACTTC. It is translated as CASSHGTSGSYQETQYF.

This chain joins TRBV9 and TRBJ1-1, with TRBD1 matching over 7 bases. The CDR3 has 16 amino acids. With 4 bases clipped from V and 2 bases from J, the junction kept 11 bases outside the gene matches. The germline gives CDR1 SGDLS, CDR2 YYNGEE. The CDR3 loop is CASSSSPGQSNTEAFF. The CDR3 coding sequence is TGTGCCAGCAGCTCCTCCCCGGGACAGAGTAACACTGAAGCTTTCTTT.

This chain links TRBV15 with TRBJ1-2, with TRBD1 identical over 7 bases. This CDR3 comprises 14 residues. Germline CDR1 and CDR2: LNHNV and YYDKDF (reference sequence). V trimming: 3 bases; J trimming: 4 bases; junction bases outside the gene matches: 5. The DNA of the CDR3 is TGTGCCACCAGCAGGGCGGACAGGACCTATGGCTACACCTTC. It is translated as CATSRADRTYGYTF.

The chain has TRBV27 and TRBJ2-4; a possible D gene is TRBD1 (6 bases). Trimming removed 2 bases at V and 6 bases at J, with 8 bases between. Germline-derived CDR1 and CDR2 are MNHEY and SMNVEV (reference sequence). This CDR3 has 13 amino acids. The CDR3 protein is CASSLVRGNIQYF. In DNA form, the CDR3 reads TGTGCCAGCAGTTTAGTCAGGGGAAACATTCAGTACTTC.

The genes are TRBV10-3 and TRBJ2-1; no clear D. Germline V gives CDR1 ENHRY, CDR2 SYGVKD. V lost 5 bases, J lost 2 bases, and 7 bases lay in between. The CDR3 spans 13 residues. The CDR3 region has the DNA TGTGCCATCAGTCTTACAGCCTACAATGAGCAGTTCTTC. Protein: CAISLTAYNEQFF.